This T cell receptor (beta chain) was captured by sequencing in a study of T cell clones after liver transplantation. The wider study: HCV positivity affected three of eight recipients; the rest lacked autoimmune or viral indications. Standard immunosuppression, with no induction, continued until 12-24 months after transplant. Blood was drawn pre-transplant, before withdrawal, and after full or failed withdrawal.

V was trimmed by 6 bases and J by 0 bases, leaving 14 bases between them. The CDR3 runs 15 residues. The germline CDR1 and CDR2 sequences are MNHEY and SVGAGI. Measured with immunoSEQ multiplex PCR; TCRdb has only the in-frame clones, and not every one. This repertoire shows 45,000 or so clones, 85% to 90% found once; its top ten account for more than 2%. This sequence joins TRBV6-5 and TRBJ1-1; D perhaps matches TRBD1 (5 bases). The sequence derives from a human patient who received a liver transplant. Some T cells could come from the graft donor. Sequenced material: CD4+ T cells from blood, taken 24 months after liver transplant. The CDR3 sequence is CASSREGVLNTEAFF. The CDR3 coding sequence is TGTGCCAGCAGCAGGGAGGGAGTACTGAACACTGAAGCTTTCTTT.